The clone carrying this T cell receptor (beta chain) was detected only a few times. The antigen is not known. The data derive from a study of regulatory T cells in long-lasting Graves disease. Regarding the study as a whole: Only a small sample size was used, which may have cut accuracy. TRBV28 was favored in persistent disease, as were TRBJ1-2 and TRBJ2-5.

The CDR3 spans 15 residues. Germline trimming cut 5 bases from V and 6 bases from J; bases unmatched to any gene: 10. CDR1 and CDR2 from the germline V gene are PRHDT and FYEKMQ (reference sequence). Time point defined: newly diagnosed GD, antithyroid drugs for less than 3 months. Scientists built the TCR library using RNA that was extracted from PBMCs. Investigators prepared the TCR beta libraries by applying iRepertoire HTBI primers and Arm-PCR of CDR3 regions. TCRdb reanalysed the multiplex PCR reads using MiXCR and keeps one entry per CDR3 protein. The data contain roughly 500,000 distinct CDR3 sequences, about 12% of them seen just once; the ten biggest clones take up roughly 8.2%. This sample was shared with a second study, whose subject was T cells in Graves' hyperthyroidism and ophthalmopathy. This second study says: Pregnant or lactating patients were excluded, as were those with uncontrolled infection or other autoimmune disease.

This chain uses TRBV13 with TRBJ1-5; TRBD1 aligns across 7 bases. The sequence came from a woman in her thirties with Graves disease. Sample: peripheral blood mononuclear cells (PBMCs), taken at new diagnosis, from a patient treated with antithyroid drugs. CDR3 residues: CASSLRGRGLQPQHF. The CDR3 DNA follows: TGTGCCAGCAGCCTCCGCGGTAGGGGGCTTCAGCCCCAGCATTTT.